The 20 T cell receptor beta chains given below trace back to one sample, sequenced in a study of blood T cell repertoires in COVID-19. The data were produced by immunoSEQ multiplex PCR, yet TCRdb's version contains in-frame clones alone and is incomplete. The table records 130,000 or so clones, about four fifths of them present only once. The sequenced sample was PBMCs or T cells enriched from blood (not recorded which). The receptors here all came from a man aged 30 to 45 who had recovered from COVID-19.

The rearrangement joins TRBV3-1 (or the pseudogene TRBV3-2) to TRBJ1-1; TRBD1 aligns across 11 bases. The CDR3 is 15 amino acids. V lost 4 bases, J lost 6 bases, and 7 bases stayed unmatched. Germline assignment: CDR1 LGHDT and CDR2 YNNKEL (reference sequence). The CDR3 region is CASSPRDRGWAEAFF. In DNA form, the CDR3 reads TGTGCCAGCAGCCCCCGGGACAGGGGGTGGGCTGAAGCTTTCTTT.

The rearrangement joins TRBV19 to TRBJ1-1; D not certain. CDR1 LNHDA and CDR2 SQIVND come from the germline V gene (reference sequence). V was pared by 1 base and J by 0 bases, with 3 bases between. This CDR3 is built from 13 residues. For the CDR3, the DNA is TGTGCCAGTAGTATAGGAGTGAACACTGAAGCTTTCTTT. Its translation is CASSIGVNTEAFF.

This clone was counted a single time. The V and J genes are TRBV7-2 and TRBJ1-5; possible D gene TRBD1, 5 bases. The V end lost 3 bases, the J end lost 5 bases, and 8 bases lay between the germline ends. Germline lookup yields CDR1 SGHTA and CDR2 FQGNSA. The CDR3 totals 13 residues. The CDR3 region is CASSFGGDQPQHF. DNA for the CDR3: TGTGCCAGCAGCTTCGGAGGGGATCAGCCCCAGCATTTT.

Written as DNA, the CDR3 is TGTGCCAGCAGTGAGGTAGGGGTGGGCAATCAGCCCCAGCATTTT. Amino acids: CASSEVGVGNQPQHF. The rearrangement joins TRBV2 to TRBJ1-5; D is possibly TRBD1 (5 bases). Germline V lookup: CDR1 SNHLY, CDR2 FYNNEI. The CDR3 spans 15 residues. V lost 3 bases and J 2 bases, leaving 11 bases between the germline ends.

This clone showed up just a few times. CDR3 DNA sequence: TGCGCCAGCAGCCAAGATCCGACAGGGGGGGAAAAACTGTTTTTT. It specifies CASSQDPTGGEKLFF. This chain links TRBV4-1 with TRBJ1-4; 9 bases align to TRBD1. V was pared by 0 bases and J by 8 bases, with 4 bases of the junction left unmatched. Germline V gives CDR1 MGHRA, CDR2 YSYEKL. The CDR3 has 15 amino acids.

The genes are TRBV2 and TRBJ2-1; 9 bases map to TRBD1. V dropped 6 bases and J dropped 6; count of bases not matched to a gene: 3. The CDR3 runs to 13 residues. Germline V lookup: CDR1 SNHLY, CDR2 FYNNEI. The CDR3 nucleotides read TGTGCCAGCAGGGACAGGGGAGGCAATGAGCAGTTCTTC. Its protein product is CASRDRGGNEQFF.

The chain combines TRBV4-1 with TRBJ1-4; 7 nucleotides match TRBD1. This CDR3 contains 16 residues. Germline V gives CDR1 MGHRA, CDR2 YSYEKL. J lost 8 bases, V lost 4 bases, and 13 bases had no gene match. This CDR3 is CASSPVTPGGREKLFF. In DNA form, the CDR3 reads TGCGCCAGCAGCCCCGTCACTCCAGGGGGACGGGAAAAACTGTTTTTT.

The chain combines TRBV19 with TRBJ2-1, with D perhaps TRBD2 (5 bases). Deletions cut 4 bases from V and 7 bases from J, with 17 bases between. The CDR3 runs 15 residues. The germline V gene encodes CDR1 LNHDA and CDR2 SQIVND (reference sequence). This CDR3 reads CASSTQPFSGNEQFF. For the CDR3, the DNA is TGTGCCAGTAGTACACAGCCCTTTTCGGGAAATGAGCAGTTCTTC.

For the CDR3, the DNA is TGTGCCAGCAGCCAGCAACCGCAGGGATTACGGGAGCTGTTTTTT. It is translated as CASSQQPQGLRELFF. The rearrangement uses TRBV14 and TRBJ2-2; D might be TRBD1 (5 bases). V lost 3 bases, J lost 9 bases, and 17 bases lay in between. CDR1 SGHDN and CDR2 FVKESK come from the germline V gene. CDR3 size: 15 residues.

The genes are TRBV18 and TRBJ2-3, with D possibly TRBD2 on 6 matching bases. The CDR3 runs 16 residues. Germline CDR1 reads KGHSH; CDR2 reads LQKENI. V was cut by 2 bases and J by 2 bases, with 14 bases left in between. The CDR3 DNA reads TGTGCCAGCTCACCATTTGCGGGGAAGAACACAGATACGCAGTATTTT. Encoded protein: CASSPFAGKNTDTQYF.

The chain combines TRBV19 with TRBJ2-3; TRBD2 is a possible D gene (6 bases). The CDR3 contains 16 residues. Germline V lookup: CDR1 LNHDA, CDR2 SQIVND (reference sequence). The ends were cut back, 6 bases at V and 7 bases at J, with 23 bases in the middle. In nucleotides, the CDR3 is TGTGCCAGTAGCCACCCGATTAGCGGCACTCTAAATACGCAGTATTTT. This encodes CASSHPISGTLNTQYF. Complete variable domain (other parts from reference TRBV19 and TRBJ2-3): DGGITQSPKYLFRKEGQNVTLSCEQNLNHDAMYWYRQDPGQGLRLIYYSQIVNDFQKGDIAEGYSVSREKKESFPLTVTSAQKNPTAFYLCASSHPISGTLNTQYFGPGTRLTVL.

The chain links TRBV5-1 to TRBJ1-1; 8 bases fit TRBD1. From germline, CDR1 is SGHRS and CDR2 YFSETQ. The CDR3 consists of 15 residues. The trim removed 0 bases at V and 4 bases at J, leaving 5 bases unmatched. Here the CDR3 DNA reads TGCGCCAGCAGCTTGGTTCAGGGGGCGAGCACTGAAGCTTTCTTT. Protein sequence: CASSLVQGASTEAFF.

V usage is TRBV4-2 and J usage is TRBJ2-2, with no clear D. Germline V gene data show CDR1 as LGHNA and CDR2 as YNFKEQ. This CDR3 has 14 amino acids. Trimming left V 0 bases short and J 5 bases short, with 7 bases between. CDR3 region: CASSQEWATGELFF. For the CDR3, the DNA is TGTGCCAGCAGCCAAGAATGGGCAACCGGGGAGCTGTTTTTT.

The chain carries TRBV9 and TRBJ2-2; 10 bases match TRBD1. V lost 4 bases to trimming and J lost 6 bases; unmatched junction nucleotides: 9. This CDR3 comprises 16 residues. Germline assignment: CDR1 SGDLS and CDR2 YYNGEE. The CDR3 loop reads CASSPRFGQGAGELFF. The CDR3 DNA is TGTGCCAGCAGCCCCCGTTTTGGACAGGGGGCCGGGGAGCTGTTTTTT. Based on the CDR3 plus reference TRBV9 and TRBJ2-2, the full variable domain is DSGVTQTPKHLITATGQRVTLRCSPRSGDLSVYWYQQSLDQGLQFLIQYYNGEERAKGNILERFSAQQFPDLHSELNLSSLELGDSALYFCASSPRFGQGAGELFFGEGSRLTVL.

The chain combines TRBV11-1 with TRBJ2-4, with D possibly matching TRBD1 (5 bases). The CDR3 has 16 residues. From germline, CDR1 is SGHAT and CDR2 FQDESV (reference sequence). The V end lost 0 bases, the J end lost 3 bases, and 12 bases lay between the germline ends. Written as DNA, the CDR3 is TGTGCCAGCAGCTTAGCGTGGCAGGGTGACAAAAACATTCAGTACTTC. Translation: CASSLAWQGDKNIQYF. Looking up the rest from reference TRBV11-1 and TRBJ2-4 gives the full variable domain: EAEVAQSPRYKITEKSQAVAFWCDPISGHATLYWYRQILGQGPELLVQFQDESVVDDSQLPKDRFSAERLKGVDSTLKIQPAELGDSAMYLCASSLAWQGDKNIQYFGAGTRLSVL.

V is TRBV10-3 and J is TRBJ1-2; 7 positions agree with TRBD1. The trim removed 7 bases at V and 4 bases at J, leaving 9 bases unmatched. The germline V gene encodes CDR1 ENHRY and CDR2 SYGVKD. This CDR3 is built from 14 residues. The chain's CDR3 is CAITRDSSSYGYTF. The CDR3 coding sequence is TGTGCCATCACACGGGACAGTTCGTCCTATGGCTACACCTTC.

The chain joins TRBV14 to TRBJ1-2; the D gene is possibly TRBD1 (5 bases). Trimming took off 5 bases at V and 7 bases at J, with 14 bases between the two ends. In germline, CDR1 is SGHDN, CDR2 FVKESK. CDR3 length: 13 residues. The CDR3 DNA sequence: TGTGCCAGCAGCTCTCGAACAGGTTCTGGCTACACCTTC. This translates into CASSSRTGSGYTF.

The rearrangement links TRBV7-9 to TRBJ1-1, with TRBD1 matching 7 bases. This CDR3 is built from 15 residues. Germline V gives CDR1 SEHNR, CDR2 FQNEAQ (reference sequence). J gave up 4 bases and V 5 bases, and 10 bases lay outside the gene matches. The CDR3 DNA reads as TGTGCCAGCAGCGCTAAAACAGGGGACGGCACTGAAGCTTTCTTT. Protein product: CASSAKTGDGTEAFF.

The chain employs TRBV6-2 or TRBV6-3 and TRBJ2-5; TRBD2 aligns across 11 bases. The CDR3 contains 16 residues. CDR1 and CDR2 from the germline V gene are MNHEY and SVGEGT. V shed 6 bases and J 5 bases; nucleotides not matched to a gene: 11. The CDR3 DNA reads TGTGCCAGCAGCCTAATTAGCGGGGGGGCGAGTGAGACCCAGTACTTC. Translating gives CASSLISGGASETQYF.

This chain uses TRBV30 with TRBJ1-2; D gene ambiguous. Germline V gene lookup returns CDR1 GTSNPN and CDR2 SVGIG (reference sequence). This CDR3 spans 11 amino acids. The V and J ends lost 2 bases and 8 bases respectively, with 9 bases between them. The CDR3 here is CAWSFEGGYTF. DNA for the CDR3: TGTGCCTGGAGTTTCGAGGGAGGCTACACCTTC.